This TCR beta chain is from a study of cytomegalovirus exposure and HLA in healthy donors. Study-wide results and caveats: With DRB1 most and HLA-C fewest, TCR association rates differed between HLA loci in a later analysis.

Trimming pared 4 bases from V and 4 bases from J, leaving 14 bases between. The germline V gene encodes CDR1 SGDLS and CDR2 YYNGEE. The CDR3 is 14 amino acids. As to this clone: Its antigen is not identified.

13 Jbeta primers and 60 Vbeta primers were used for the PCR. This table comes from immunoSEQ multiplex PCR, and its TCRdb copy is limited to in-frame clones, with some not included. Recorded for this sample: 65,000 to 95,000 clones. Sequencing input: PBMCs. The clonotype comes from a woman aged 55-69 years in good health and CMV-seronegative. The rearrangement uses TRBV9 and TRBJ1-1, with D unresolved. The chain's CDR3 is CASSPRTGGTEAFF. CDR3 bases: TGTGCCAGCAGCCCAAGGACGGGAGGCACTGAAGCTTTCTTT.